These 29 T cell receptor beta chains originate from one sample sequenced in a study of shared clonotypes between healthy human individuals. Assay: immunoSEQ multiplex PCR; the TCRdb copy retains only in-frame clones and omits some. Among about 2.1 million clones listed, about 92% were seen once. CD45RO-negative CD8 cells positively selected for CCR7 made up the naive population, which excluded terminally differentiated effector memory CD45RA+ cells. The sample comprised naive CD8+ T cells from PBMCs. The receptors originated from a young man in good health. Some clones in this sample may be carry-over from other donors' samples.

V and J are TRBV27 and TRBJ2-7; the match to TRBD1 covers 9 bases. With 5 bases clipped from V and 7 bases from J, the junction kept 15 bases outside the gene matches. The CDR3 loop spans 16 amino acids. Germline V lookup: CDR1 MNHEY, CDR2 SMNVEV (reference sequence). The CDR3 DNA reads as TGTGCCAGCAGTGTCCGGGACAGGGAAGTTTTGGGGGAGCAGTACTTC. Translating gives CASSVRDREVLGEQYF.

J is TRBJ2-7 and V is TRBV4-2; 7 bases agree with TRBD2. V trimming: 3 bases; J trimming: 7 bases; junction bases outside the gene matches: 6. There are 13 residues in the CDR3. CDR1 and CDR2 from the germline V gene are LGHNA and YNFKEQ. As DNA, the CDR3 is TGTGCCAGCAGCCAGGGAGGAGCGGGGGAGCAGTACTTC. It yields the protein CASSQGGAGEQYF.

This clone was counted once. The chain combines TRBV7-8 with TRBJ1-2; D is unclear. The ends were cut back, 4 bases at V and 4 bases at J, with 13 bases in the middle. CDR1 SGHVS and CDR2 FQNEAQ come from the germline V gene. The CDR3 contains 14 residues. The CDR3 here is CASSYGQAPYGYTF. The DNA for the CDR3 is TGTGCCAGCAGCTATGGGCAAGCTCCCTATGGCTACACCTTC.

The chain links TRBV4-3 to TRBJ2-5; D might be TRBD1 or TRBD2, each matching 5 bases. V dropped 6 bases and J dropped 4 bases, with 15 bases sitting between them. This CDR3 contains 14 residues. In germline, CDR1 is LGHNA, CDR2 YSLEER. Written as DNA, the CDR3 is TGCGCCAGCAGTACTGGGACCAAGGCAGAGACCCAGTACTTC. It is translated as CASSTGTKAETQYF.

As DNA, the CDR3 is TGTGCCAGCAGCTCGACTCTAGCGGGAGTAGGCGGGGAGCTGTTTTTT. Encoded protein: CASSSTLAGVGGELFF. The chain combines TRBV9 with TRBJ2-2; 10 nucleotides line up with TRBD2. With V trimmed by 4 bases and J by 7 bases, 10 bases remained unmatched. The CDR3 is 16 residues long. Looked up from germline, CDR1 is SGDLS and CDR2 is YYNGEE.

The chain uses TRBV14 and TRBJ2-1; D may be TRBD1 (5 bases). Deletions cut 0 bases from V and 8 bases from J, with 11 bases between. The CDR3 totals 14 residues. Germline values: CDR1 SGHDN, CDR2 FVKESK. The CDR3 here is CASSQDWGYDEQFF. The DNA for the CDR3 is TGTGCCAGCAGCCAAGATTGGGGCTATGATGAGCAGTTCTTC. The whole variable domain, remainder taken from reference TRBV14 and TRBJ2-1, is EAGVTQFPSHSVIEKGQTVTLRCDPISGHDNLYWYRRVMGKEIKFLLHFVKESKQDESGMPNNRFLAERTGGTYSTLKVQPAELEDSGVYFCASSQDWGYDEQFFGPGTRLTVL.

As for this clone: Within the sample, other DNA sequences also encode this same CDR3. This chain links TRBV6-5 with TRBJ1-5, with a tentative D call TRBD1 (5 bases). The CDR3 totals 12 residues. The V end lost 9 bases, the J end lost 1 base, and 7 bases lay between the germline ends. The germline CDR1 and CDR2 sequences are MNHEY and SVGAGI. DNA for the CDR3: TGTGCCAGTGGGGACAGCAATCAGCCCCAGCATTTT. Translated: CASGDSNQPQHF.

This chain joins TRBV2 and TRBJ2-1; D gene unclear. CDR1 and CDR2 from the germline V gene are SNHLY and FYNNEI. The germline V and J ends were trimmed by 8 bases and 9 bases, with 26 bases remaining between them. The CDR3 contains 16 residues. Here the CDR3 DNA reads TGTGCCAGCCTCCCTAGAGCCAACATACCACAACGTGAGCAGTTCTTC. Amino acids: CASLPRANIPQREQFF. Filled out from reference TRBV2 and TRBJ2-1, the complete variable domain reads EPEVTQTPSHQVTQMGQEVILRCVPISNHLYFYWYRQILGQKVEFLVSFYNNEISEKSEIFDDQFSVERPDGSNFTLKIRSTKLEDSAMYFCASLPRANIPQREQFFGPGTRLTVL.

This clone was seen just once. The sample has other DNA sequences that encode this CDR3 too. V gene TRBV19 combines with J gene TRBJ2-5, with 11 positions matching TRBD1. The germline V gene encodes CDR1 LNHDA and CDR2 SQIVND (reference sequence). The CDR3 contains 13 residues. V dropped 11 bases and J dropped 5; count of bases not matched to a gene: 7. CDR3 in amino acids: CASRDRGSETQYF. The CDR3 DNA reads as TGTGCCTCGCGGGACAGGGGGTCTGAGACCCAGTACTTC.

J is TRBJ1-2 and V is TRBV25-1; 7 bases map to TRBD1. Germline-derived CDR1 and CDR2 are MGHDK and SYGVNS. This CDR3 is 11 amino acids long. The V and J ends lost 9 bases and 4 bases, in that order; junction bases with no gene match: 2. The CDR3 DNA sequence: TGTGCCAGTTCAGGGGGCTATGGCTACACCTTC. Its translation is CASSGGYGYTF.

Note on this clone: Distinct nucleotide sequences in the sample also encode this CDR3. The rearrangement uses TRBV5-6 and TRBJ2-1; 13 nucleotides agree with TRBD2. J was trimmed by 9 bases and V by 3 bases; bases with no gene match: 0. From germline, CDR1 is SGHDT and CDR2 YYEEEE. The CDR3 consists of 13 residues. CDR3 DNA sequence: TGTGCCAGCAGCTGGACTAGCGGGGGTGAGCAGTTCTTC. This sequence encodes CASSWTSGGEQFF.

Written as DNA, the CDR3 is TGTGCCAGCAGCTGGAACAGGGGGCGAGAGACCCAGTACTTC. This translates into CASSWNRGRETQYF. This sequence joins TRBV13 and TRBJ2-5; 9 bases fit TRBD1. The ends lost 4 bases at V and 4 bases at J; junction bases unmatched: 4. Per germline, CDR1 PRHDT and CDR2 FYEKMQ (reference sequence). CDR3 length: 14 amino acids.

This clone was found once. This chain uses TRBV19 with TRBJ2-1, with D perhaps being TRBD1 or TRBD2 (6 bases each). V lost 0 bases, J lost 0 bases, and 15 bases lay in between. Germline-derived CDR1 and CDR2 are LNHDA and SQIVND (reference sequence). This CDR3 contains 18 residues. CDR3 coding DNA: TGTGCCAGTAGTATAGATCTTGAGGGGGGCCTCTCCTACAATGAGCAGTTCTTC. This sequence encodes CASSIDLEGGLSYNEQFF.

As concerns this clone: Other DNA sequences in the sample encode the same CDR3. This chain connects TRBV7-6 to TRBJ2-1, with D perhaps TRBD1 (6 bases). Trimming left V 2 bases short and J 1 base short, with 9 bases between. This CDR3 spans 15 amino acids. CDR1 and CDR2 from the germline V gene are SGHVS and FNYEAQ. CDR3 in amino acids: CASSLRQGSYNEQFF. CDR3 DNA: TGTGCCAGCAGCTTAAGGCAGGGGTCCTACAATGAGCAGTTCTTC.

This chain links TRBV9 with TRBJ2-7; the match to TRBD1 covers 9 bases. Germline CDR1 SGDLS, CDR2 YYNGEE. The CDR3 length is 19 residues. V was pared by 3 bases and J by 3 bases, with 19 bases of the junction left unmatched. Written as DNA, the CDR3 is TGTGCCAGCAGCGAAGGGACAGGGTATCCAGGACTAGTCGTCTACGAGCAGTACTTC. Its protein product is CASSEGTGYPGLVVYEQYF.

CDR3 loop: CASSLGGTHEQYF. In DNA form, the CDR3 reads TGTGCCAGCAGCTTGGGAGGGACCCACGAGCAGTACTTC. The chain is built from TRBV5-6 and TRBJ2-7; tentatively, D is TRBD1 or TRBD2 (5 bases each). This CDR3 spans 13 amino acids. V shed 0 bases and J shed 5 bases, with 9 bases lying between them. The germline gives CDR1 SGHDT, CDR2 YYEEEE.

The CDR3 region has the DNA TGCGCCAGCAGCTCTGGACTAGCGGGAGCCGATACGCAGTATTTT. It codes for CASSSGLAGADTQYF. The chain combines TRBV5-1 with TRBJ2-3, with 13 positions matching TRBD2. The CDR3 runs 15 residues. The germline gives CDR1 SGHRS, CDR2 YFSETQ. V lost 3 bases to trimming and J lost 6 bases; unmatched junction nucleotides: 4.

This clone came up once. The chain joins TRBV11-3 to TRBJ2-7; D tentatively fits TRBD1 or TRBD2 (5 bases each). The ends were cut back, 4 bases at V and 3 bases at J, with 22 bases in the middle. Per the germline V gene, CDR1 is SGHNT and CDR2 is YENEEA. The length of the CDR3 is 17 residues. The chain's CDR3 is CASSSGMSRDGRYEQYF. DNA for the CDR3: TGTGCCAGCAGCTCGGGTATGAGCAGGGACGGACGCTACGAGCAGTACTTC.

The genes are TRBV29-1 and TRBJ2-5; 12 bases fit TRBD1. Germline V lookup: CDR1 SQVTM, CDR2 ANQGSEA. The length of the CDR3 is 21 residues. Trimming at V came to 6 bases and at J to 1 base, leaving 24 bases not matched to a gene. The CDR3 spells CSVPGVIRDRGHLGVQETQYF. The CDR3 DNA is TGCAGCGTCCCTGGGGTAATCCGGGACAGGGGGCATCTGGGGGTCCAAGAGACCCAGTACTTC.

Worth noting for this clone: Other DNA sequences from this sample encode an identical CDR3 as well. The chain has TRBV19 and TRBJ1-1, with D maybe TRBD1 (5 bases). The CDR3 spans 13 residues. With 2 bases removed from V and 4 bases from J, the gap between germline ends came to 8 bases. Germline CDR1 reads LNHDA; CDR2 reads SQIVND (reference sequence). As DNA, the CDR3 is TGTGCCAGTAGTATACGTAGGGGCACTGAAGCTTTCTTT. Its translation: CASSIRRGTEAFF.

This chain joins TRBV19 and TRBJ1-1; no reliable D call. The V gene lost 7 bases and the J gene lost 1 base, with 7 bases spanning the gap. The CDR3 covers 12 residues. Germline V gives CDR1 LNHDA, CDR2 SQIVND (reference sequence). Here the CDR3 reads CASTLGNTEAFF. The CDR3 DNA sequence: TGTGCCAGTACCCTCGGGAACACTGAAGCTTTCTTT.

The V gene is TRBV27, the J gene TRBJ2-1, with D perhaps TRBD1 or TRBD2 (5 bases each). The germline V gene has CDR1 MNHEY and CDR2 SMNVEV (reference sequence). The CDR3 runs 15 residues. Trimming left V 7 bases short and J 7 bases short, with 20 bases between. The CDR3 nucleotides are TGTGCCAGCAAGTACCGGGACGGCCTAATGAATGAGCAGTTCTTC. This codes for CASKYRDGLMNEQFF.

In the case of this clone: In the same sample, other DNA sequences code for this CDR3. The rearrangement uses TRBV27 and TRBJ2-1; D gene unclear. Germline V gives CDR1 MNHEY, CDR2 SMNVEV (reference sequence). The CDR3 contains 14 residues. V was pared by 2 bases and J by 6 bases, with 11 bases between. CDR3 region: CASSLRASSNEQFF. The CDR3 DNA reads TGTGCCAGCAGTTTAAGAGCCAGCAGCAATGAGCAGTTCTTC.

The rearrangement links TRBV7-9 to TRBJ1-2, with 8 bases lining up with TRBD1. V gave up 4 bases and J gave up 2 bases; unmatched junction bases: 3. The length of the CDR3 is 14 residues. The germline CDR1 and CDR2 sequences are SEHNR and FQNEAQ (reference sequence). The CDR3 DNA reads TGTGCCAGCAGCTCCAGACAGGGGAACTATGGCTACACCTTC. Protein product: CASSSRQGNYGYTF.

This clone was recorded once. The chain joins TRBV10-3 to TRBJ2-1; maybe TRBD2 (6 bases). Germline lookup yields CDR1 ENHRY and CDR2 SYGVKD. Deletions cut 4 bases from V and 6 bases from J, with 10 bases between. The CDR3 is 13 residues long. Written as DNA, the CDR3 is TGTGCCATCAGTGCGCGGGACTTCAATGAGCAGTTCTTC. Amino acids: CAISARDFNEQFF.

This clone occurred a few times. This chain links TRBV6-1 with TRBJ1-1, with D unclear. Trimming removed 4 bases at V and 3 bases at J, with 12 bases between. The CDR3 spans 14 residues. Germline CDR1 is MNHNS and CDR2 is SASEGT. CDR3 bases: TGTGCCAGCAGTGTGACGGCGAGGTACACTGAAGCTTTCTTT. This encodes CASSVTARYTEAFF.

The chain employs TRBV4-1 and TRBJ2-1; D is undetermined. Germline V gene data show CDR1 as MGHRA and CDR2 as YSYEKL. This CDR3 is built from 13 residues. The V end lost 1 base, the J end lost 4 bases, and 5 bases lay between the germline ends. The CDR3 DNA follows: TGCGCCAGCAGCCAAGCGAAATACAATGAGCAGTTCTTC. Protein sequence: CASSQAKYNEQFF.

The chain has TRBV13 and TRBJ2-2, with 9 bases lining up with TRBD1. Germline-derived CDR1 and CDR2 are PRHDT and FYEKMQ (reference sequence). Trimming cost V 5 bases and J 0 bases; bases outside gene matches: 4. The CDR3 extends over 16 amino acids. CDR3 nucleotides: TGTGCCAGCAGCGACAGGGGGACCGCGAACACCGGGGAGCTGTTTTTT. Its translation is CASSDRGTANTGELFF.

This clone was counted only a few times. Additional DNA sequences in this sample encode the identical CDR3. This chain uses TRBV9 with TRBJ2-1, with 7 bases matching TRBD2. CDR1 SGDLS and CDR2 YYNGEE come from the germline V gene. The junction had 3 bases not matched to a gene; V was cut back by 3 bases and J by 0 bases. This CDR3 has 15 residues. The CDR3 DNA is TGTGCCAGCAGCGACAGCGGGGACTCCTACAATGAGCAGTTCTTC. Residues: CASSDSGDSYNEQFF.